This TCR beta chain appears in the sequencing data of a study of shared clonotypes between healthy human individuals. As for the study in general: A donor's plate count was three for CD4 naive and three for CD4 memory; CD8 naive had two and CD8 memory one. Overall study results and limits: Clonotype sharing across several donors was observed for about 4.8% of naive CD4 clonotypes. The sampled material consisted only of blood, and tissue repertoires are likely to differ. Despite large depth, sorted-subset datasets appeared incompletely sequenced.

TCRdb's copy holds only in-frame clones and misses some; the assay was immunoSEQ multiplex PCR. The top ten clones hold about 0.41% of a sample with 2 million to 2.5 million clones, 85% to 95% of them seen once. This clone turned up a few times. What it recognizes is unknown. CDR1 is ENHRY and CDR2 is SYGVKD in the germline V gene. This CDR3 comprises 13 residues. The V and J ends lost 10 bases and 5 bases respectively, with 17 bases between them. This TCR derives from a man between 18 and 35 years old in good health. Some clones in this sample may be carry-over from other donors' samples. The sequencing sample was made of naive CD4+ T cells from PBMCs. As for subset: CD45RA+ positively selected. The gene calls are TRBV10-3 and TRBJ1-2; a possible D gene is TRBD1 (6 bases). CDR3 residues: CATRAGAGYGYTF. In DNA, the CDR3 is TGTGCCACCCGTGCGGGGGCTGGGTATGGCTACACCTTC.